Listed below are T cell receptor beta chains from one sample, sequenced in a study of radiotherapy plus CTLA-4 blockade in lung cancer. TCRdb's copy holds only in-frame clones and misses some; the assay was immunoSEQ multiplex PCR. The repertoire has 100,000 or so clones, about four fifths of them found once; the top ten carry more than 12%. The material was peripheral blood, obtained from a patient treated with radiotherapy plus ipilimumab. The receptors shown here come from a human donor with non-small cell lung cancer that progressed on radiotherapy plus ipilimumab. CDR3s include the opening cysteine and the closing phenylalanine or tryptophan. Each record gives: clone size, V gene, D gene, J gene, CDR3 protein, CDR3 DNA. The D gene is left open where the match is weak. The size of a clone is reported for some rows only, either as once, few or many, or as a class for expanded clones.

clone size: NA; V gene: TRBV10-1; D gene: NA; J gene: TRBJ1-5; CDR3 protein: CASSNLRFGGKGNQPQHF; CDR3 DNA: TGCGCCAGCAGCAACTTACGTTTTGGGGGCAAGGGCAATCAGCCCCAGCATTTT
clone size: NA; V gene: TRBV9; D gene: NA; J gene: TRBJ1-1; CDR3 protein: CASSVTVNTEAFF; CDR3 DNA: TGTGCCAGCAGCGTAACAGTGAACACTGAAGCTTTCTTT
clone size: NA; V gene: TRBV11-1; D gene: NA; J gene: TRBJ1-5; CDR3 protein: CASSLSVNQPQHF; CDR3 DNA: TGTGCCAGCAGCCTATCGGTGAATCAGCCCCAGCATTTT
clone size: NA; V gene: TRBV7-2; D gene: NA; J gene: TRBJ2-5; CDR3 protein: CGTSQQETQYF; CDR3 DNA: TGTGGGACATCCCAACAAGAGACCCAGTACTTC
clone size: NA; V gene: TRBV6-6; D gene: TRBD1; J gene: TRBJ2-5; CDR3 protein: CASTNAGQGGRETQYF; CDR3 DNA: TGTGCCAGCACTAACGCTGGACAGGGGGGCAGAGAGACCCAGTACTTC
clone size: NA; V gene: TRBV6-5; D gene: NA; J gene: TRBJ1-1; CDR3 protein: CASKGLRGNTEAFF; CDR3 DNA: TGTGCCAGCAAGGGACTGAGAGGGAACACTGAAGCTTTCTTT
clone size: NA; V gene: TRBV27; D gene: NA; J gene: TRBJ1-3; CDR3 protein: CASRGGGNGNTIYF; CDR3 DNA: TGTGCCAGCAGGGGTGGGGGGAATGGAAACACCATATATTTT
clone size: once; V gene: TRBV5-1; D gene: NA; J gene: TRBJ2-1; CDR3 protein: CASSSPSNEQFF; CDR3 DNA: TGCGCCAGCAGCTCACCTAGCAATGAGCAGTTCTTC
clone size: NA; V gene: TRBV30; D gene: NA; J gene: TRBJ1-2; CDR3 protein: CASPQTYGYTF; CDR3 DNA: TGTGCCTCGCCACAGACCTATGGCTACACCTTC
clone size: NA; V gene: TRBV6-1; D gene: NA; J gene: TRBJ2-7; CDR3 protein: CASSEGGLGQYF; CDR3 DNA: TGTGCCAGCAGTGAAGGGGGGCTGGGGCAGTACTTC
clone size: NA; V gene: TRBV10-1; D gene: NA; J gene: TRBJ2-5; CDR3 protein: CASSDSQETQYF; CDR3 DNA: TGCGCCAGCAGTGACTCTCAAGAGACCCAGTACTTC
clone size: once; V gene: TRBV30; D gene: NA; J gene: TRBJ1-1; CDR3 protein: CASSKFLNTEAFF; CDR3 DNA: TGTGCCTCCTCCAAGTTCCTGAACACTGAAGCTTTCTTT
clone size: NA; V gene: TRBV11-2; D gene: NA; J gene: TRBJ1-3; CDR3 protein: CASSHQGGGNTIYF; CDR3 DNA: TGTGCCAGCAGTCATCAGGGTGGTGGAAACACCATATATTTT
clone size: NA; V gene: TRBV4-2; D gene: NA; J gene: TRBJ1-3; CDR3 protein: CASSQEAGGSGNTIYF; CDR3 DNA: TGTGCCAGCAGCCAAGAGGCGGGTGGCTCTGGAAACACCATATATTTT
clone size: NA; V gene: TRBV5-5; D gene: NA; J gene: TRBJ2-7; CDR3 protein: CASSLNGGPSYEQYF; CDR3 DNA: TGTGCCAGCAGCTTGAATGGGGGGCCCTCCTACGAGCAGTACTTC
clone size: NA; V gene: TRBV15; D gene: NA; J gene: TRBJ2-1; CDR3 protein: CATSRGRELTEYNEQFF; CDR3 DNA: TGTGCCACCAGCAGAGGTCGGGAATTGACAGAGTACAATGAGCAGTTCTTC
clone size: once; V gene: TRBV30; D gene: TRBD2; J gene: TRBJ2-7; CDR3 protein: CAWSYLGLADSYEQYF; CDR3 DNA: TGTGCCTGGAGTTATCTCGGACTAGCGGACTCCTACGAGCAGTACTTC
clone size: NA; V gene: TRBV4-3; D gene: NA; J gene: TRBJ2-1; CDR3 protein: CASSPTTGSEQFF; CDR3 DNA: TGCGCCAGCAGCCCGACGACTGGGAGTGAGCAGTTCTTC
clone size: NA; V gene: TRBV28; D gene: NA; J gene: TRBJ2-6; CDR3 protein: CASSTRSGANVLTF; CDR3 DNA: TGTGCCAGCAGTACCAGGTCTGGGGCCAACGTCCTGACTTTC
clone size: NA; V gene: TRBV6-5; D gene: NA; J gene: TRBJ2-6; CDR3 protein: CASSPQSSGANVLTF; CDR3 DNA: TGTGCCAGCAGTCCTCAGAGCTCTGGGGCCAACGTCCTGACTTTC
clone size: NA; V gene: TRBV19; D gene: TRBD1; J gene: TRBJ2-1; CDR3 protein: CASSIGGGPQFF; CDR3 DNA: TGTGCCAGTAGTATAGGAGGGGGCCCGCAGTTCTTC
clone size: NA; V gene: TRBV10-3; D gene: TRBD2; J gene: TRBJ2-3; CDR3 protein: CAISLGGGGFTDTQYF; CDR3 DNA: TGTGCCATCAGTCTCGGGGGCGGGGGGTTCACAGATACGCAGTATTTT
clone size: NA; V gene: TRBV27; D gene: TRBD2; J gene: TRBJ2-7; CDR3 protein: CASSANPTSGPYEQYF; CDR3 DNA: TGTGCCAGCAGCGCCAACCCGACTAGCGGGCCCTACGAGCAGTACTTC
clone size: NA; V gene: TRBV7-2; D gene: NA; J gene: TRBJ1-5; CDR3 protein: CASSLGQQKPSQHF; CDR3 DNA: TGTGCCAGCAGCTTAGGCCAACAGAAACCGTCCCAGCATTTT
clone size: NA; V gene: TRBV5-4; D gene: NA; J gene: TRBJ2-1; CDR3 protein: CASTPGDSGVYNEQFF; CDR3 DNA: TGTGCCAGCACCCCCGGGGACAGCGGGGTCTACAATGAGCAGTTCTTC
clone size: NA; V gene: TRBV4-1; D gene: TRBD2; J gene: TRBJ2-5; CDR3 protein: CASSLLKGGNVPQYF; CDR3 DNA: TGCGCCAGCAGCCTCCTTAAGGGAGGGAACGTACCCCAGTACTTC
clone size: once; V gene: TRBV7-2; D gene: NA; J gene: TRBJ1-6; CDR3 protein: CASSLAQGWDSPLHF; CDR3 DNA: TGTGCCAGCAGCTTAGCCCAGGGATGGGATTCACCCCTCCACTTT
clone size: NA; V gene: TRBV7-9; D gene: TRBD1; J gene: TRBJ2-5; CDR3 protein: CASSFPRQGRETQYF; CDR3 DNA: TGTGCCAGCAGCTTCCCCAGACAGGGGCGAGAGACCCAGTACTTC
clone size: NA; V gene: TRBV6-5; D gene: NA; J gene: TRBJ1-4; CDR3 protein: CASSVMDFGAEKLFF; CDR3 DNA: TGTGCCAGCAGCGTCATGGATTTCGGGGCTGAAAAACTGTTTTTT
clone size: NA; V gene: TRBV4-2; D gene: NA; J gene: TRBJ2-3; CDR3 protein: CASSQVAEKRNTQYF; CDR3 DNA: TGTGCCAGCAGCCAAGTGGCTGAGAAGAGAAATACGCAGTATTTT
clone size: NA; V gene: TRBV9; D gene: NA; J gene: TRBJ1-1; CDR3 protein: CASSAREGTEAFF; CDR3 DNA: TGTGCCAGCAGCGCCAGGGAGGGAACTGAAGCTTTCTTT
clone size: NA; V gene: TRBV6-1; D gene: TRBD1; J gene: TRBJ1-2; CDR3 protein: CASSEGTGLYGYTF; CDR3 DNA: TGTGCCAGCAGTGAAGGGACAGGCCTCTATGGCTACACCTTC
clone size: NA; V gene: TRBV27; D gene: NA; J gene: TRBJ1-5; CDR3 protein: CASSWGRDQPQHF; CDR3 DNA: TGTGCCAGCAGTTGGGGGCGCGATCAGCCCCAGCATTTT
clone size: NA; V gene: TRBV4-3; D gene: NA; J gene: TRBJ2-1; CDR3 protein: CASSQENEQFF; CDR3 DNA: TGCGCCAGCAGCCAAGAAAATGAGCAGTTCTTC
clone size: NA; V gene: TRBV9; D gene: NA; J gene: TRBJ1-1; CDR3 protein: CASSGILGGNTEAFF; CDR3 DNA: TGTGCCAGCAGCGGCATCTTGGGGGGGAACACTGAAGCTTTCTTT
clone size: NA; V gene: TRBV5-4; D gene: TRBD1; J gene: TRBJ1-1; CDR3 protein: CASSFQGGTEAFF; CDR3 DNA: TGTGCCAGCAGCTTTCAGGGGGGAACTGAAGCTTTCTTT
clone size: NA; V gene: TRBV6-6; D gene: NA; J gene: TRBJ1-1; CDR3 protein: CASSPLEGIAFF; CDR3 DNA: TGTGCCAGCAGTCCCTTGGAGGGGATAGCTTTCTTT